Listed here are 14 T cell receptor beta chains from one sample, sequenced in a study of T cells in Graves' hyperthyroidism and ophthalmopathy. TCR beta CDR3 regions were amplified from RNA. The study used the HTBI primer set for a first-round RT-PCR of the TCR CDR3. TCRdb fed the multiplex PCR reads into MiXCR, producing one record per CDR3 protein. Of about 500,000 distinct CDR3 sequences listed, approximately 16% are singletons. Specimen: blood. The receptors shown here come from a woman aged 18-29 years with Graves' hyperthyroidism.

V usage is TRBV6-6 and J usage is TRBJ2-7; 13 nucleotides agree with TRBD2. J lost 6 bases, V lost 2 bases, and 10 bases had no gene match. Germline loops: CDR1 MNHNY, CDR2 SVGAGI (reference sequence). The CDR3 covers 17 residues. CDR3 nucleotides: TGTGCCAGCAGTTACCGTACTAGCGGGGGGGCCGCGGGCGAGCAGTACTTC. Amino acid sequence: CASSYRTSGGAAGEQYF.

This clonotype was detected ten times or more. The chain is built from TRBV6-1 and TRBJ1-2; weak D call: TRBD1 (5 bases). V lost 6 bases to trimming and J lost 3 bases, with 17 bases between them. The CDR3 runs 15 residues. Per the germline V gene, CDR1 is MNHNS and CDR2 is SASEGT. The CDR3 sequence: CASSQRSQGDYGYTF. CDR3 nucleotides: TGTGCCAGCAGCCAAAGGTCCCAGGGAGACTATGGCTACACCTTC.

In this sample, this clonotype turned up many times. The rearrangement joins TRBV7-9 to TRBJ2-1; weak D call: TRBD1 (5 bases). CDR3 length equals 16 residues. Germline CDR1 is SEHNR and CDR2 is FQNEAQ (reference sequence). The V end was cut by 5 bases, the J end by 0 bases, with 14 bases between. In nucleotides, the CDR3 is TGTGCCAGCAGCCCGTTCGACAGTAGCTCCTACAATGAGCAGTTCTTC. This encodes CASSPFDSSSYNEQFF.

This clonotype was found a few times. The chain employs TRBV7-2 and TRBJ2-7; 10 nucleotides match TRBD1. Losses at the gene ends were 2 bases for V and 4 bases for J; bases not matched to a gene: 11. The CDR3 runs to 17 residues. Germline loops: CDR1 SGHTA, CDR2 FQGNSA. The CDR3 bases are TGTGCCAGCAGCTTAAAGCGGCCCCGGGACAGGGGATACGAGCAGTACTTC. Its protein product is CASSLKRPRDRGYEQYF.

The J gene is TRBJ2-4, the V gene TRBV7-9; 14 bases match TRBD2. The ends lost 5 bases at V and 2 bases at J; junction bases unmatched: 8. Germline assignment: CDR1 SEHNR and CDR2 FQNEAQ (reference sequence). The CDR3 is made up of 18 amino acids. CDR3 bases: TGTGCCAGCAGCCCGGGACTAGCGGGAGAGGGGCCCAAAAACATTCAGTACTTC. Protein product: CASSPGLAGEGPKNIQYF. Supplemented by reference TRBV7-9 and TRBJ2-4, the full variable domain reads DTGVSQNPRHKITKRGQNVTFRCDPISEHNRLYWYRQTLGQGPEFLTYFQNEAQLEKSRLLSDRFSAERPKGSFSTLEIQRTEQGDSAMYLCASSPGLAGEGPKNIQYFGAGTRLSVL.

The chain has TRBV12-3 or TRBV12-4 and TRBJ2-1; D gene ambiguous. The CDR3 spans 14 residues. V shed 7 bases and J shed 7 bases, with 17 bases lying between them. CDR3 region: CASNNAASYNEQFF. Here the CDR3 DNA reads TGTGCCAGCAATAACGCGGCATCGTATAATGAGCAGTTCTTC.

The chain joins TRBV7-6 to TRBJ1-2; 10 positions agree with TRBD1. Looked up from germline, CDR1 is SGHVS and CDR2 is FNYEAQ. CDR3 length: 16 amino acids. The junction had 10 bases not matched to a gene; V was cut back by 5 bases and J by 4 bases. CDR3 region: CASSPISTGGSYGYTF. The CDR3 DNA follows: TGTGCCAGCAGCCCAATTTCGACAGGGGGCAGCTATGGCTACACCTTC.

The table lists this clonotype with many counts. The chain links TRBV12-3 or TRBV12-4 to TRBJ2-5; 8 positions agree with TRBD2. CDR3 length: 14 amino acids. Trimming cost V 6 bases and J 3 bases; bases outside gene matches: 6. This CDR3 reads CASSAAGGKETQYF. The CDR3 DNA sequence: TGTGCCAGCAGCGCCGCGGGGGGCAAAGAGACCCAGTACTTC.

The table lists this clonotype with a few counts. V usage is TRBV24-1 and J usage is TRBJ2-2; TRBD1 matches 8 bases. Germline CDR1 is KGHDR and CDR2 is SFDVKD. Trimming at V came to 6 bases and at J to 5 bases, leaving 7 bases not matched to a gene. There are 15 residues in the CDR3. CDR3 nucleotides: TGTGCCACCAGTAGTGTGGACAGGGCGACCGGGGAGCTGTTTTTT. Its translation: CATSSVDRATGELFF.

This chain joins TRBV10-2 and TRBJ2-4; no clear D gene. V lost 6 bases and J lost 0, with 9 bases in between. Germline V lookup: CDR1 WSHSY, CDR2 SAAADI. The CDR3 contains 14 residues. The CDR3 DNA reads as TGCGCCAGCAGGATGACGATAGCCAAAAACATTCAGTACTTC. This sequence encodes CASRMTIAKNIQYF.

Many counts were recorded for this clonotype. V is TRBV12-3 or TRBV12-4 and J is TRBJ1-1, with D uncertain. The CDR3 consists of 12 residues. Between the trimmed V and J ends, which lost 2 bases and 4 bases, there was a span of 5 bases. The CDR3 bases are TGTGCCAGCAGTTTAAGAACCACTGAAGCTTTCTTT. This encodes CASSLRTTEAFF.

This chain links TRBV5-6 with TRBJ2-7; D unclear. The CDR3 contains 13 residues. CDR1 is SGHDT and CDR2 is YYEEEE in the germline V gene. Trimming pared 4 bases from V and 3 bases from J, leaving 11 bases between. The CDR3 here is CASSPGRIYEQYF. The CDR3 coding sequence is TGTGCCAGCAGCCCAGGACGGATCTACGAGCAGTACTTC.

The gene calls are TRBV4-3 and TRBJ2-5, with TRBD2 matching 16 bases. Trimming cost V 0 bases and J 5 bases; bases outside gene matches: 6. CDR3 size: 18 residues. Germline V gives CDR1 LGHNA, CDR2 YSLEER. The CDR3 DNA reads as TGCGCCAGCAGCCAAGAGGGGACTAGCGGGGGGGCCCGGGAGACCCAGTACTTC. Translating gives CASSQEGTSGGARETQYF.

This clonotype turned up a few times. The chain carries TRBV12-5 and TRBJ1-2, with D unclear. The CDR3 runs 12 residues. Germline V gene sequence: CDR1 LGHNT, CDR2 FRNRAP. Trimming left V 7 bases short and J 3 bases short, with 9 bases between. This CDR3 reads CASAAGYYGYTF. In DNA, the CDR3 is TGTGCTAGTGCGGCGGGGTACTATGGCTACACCTTC.